The 29 T cell receptor beta chains reported below all come from one sample, sequenced in a study of T cells in Graves' hyperthyroidism and ophthalmopathy. Researchers amplified the TCR beta CDR3 regions from RNA transcripts. First-round RT-PCR of the TCR CDR3 relied on the HTBI primer set. TCRdb fed the multiplex PCR reads into MiXCR, producing one record per CDR3 protein. Of about 420,000 distinct CDR3 sequences in the sample, approximately 15% were seen once. Sequencing was done on a sample of blood. Every receptor here comes from a woman aged 18-30 years with Graves' hyperthyroidism.

Ten or more counts support this clonotype. The chain is built from TRBV11-2 and TRBJ2-5; D possibly corresponds to TRBD2 (6 bases). CDR3 length: 15 residues. The V end lost 5 bases, the J end lost 5 bases, and 18 bases lay between the germline ends. Germline V lookup: CDR1 SGHAT, CDR2 FQNNGV. CDR3 in DNA: TGTGCCAGCAGCCCCCGCCGCCGGGGGTGGGAGACCCAGTACTTC. Protein sequence: CASSPRRRGWETQYF.

This clonotype showed up just a few times. The chain links TRBV28 to TRBJ1-2, with TRBD1 matching over 10 bases. Germline V gene lookup returns CDR1 MDHEN and CDR2 SYDVKM. The CDR3 is 14 amino acids. V lost 9 bases and J lost 4; bases outside the gene matches: 8. The CDR3, as DNA: TGTGCCAGTACTCCCGGGACAGGGGTCTATGGCTACACCTTC. Translation gives CASTPGTGVYGYTF.

In its sample, this clonotype was seen many times. The J gene is TRBJ2-1, the V gene TRBV24-1, with 7 positions matching TRBD2. V lost 3 bases, J lost 5 bases, and 6 bases stayed unmatched. This CDR3 spans 15 amino acids. The germline gives CDR1 KGHDR, CDR2 SFDVKD. CDR3 sequence reads: CATSDPGTTNNEQFF. The CDR3 DNA reads TGTGCCACCAGTGATCCCGGGACTACGAACAATGAGCAGTTCTTC.

This clonotype was recorded many times. The J gene is TRBJ1-2, the V gene TRBV5-6; D perhaps matches TRBD1 (5 bases). The CDR3 has 15 residues. V was cut by 0 bases and J by 3 bases, with 12 bases left in between. Looked up from germline, CDR1 is SGHDT and CDR2 is YYEEEE. The CDR3 nucleotides read TGTGCCAGCAGCTTGGTGGGACCAACCTACTATGGCTACACCTTC. Translation: CASSLVGPTYYGYTF.

Here the CDR3 DNA reads TGTGCCAGCAGTGTTCAGCTCCTCCAAGAGACCCAGTACTTC. Translated: CASSVQLLQETQYF. The rearrangement uses TRBV6-1 and TRBJ2-5; unclear D gene. CDR3 length: 14 residues. The V end lost 4 bases, the J end lost 1 base, and 10 bases lay between the germline ends. Germline-derived CDR1 and CDR2 are MNHNS and SASEGT.

There are many counts of this clonotype. One end of the junction does not line up with germline, which may come from a read error. This chain's CDR3 is CANSLAGAGFTDTQYF. As DNA, the CDR3 is TGTGCCAACAGCTTAGCGGGTGCGGGATTCACAGATACGCAGTATTTT. The chain is built from TRBV7-2 and TRBJ2-3, with 7 bases matching TRBD2. Looked up from germline, CDR1 is SGHTA and CDR2 is FQGNSA. The CDR3 covers 16 residues.

This clonotype has a count of ten or more. The gene calls are TRBV6-1 and TRBJ2-3, with 8 bases lining up with TRBD1. V dropped 3 bases and J dropped 4; count of bases not matched to a gene: 3. The CDR3 spans 14 residues. CDR1 MNHNS and CDR2 SASEGT come from the germline V gene. The CDR3 DNA reads as TGTGCCAGCAGTGACCAGACAGGGGCAGATACGCAGTATTTT. It translates to CASSDQTGADTQYF.

This clonotype has at least ten counts. The chain joins TRBV5-5 to TRBJ2-3, with 12 bases matching TRBD1. V lost 0 bases, J lost 6 bases, and 5 bases stayed unmatched. CDR1 SGHKS and CDR2 YYEKEE come from the germline V gene (reference sequence). The length of the CDR3 is 16 residues. The CDR3 sequence: CASSLEGQGAGDTQYF. The CDR3 DNA reads TGTGCCAGCAGCTTGGAGGGACAGGGGGCAGGGGATACGCAGTATTTT.

This chain joins TRBV4-1 and TRBJ2-7; 11 bases are shared with TRBD2. The length of the CDR3 is 16 residues. V gave up 4 bases and J gave up 0 bases; unmatched junction bases: 5. Germline assignment: CDR1 MGHRA and CDR2 YSYEKL. CDR3 residues: CASSLSTSGGSYEQYF. The CDR3 region has the DNA TGCGCCAGCAGCCTCTCAACTAGCGGGGGCTCCTACGAGCAGTACTTC.

This chain's CDR3 is CASRAGRYPYEQYF. CDR3 DNA sequence: TGTGCCAGCAGAGCAGGGAGATACCCCTACGAGCAGTACTTC. The chain has TRBV6-1 and TRBJ2-7; either TRBD1 or TRBD2 may fit D (5 bases each). The CDR3 consists of 14 residues. V shed 6 bases and J shed 2 bases, with 14 bases lying between them. Germline lookup yields CDR1 MNHNS and CDR2 SASEGT.

This clonotype came up many times. V gene TRBV7-9 combines with J gene TRBJ2-2; D possibly corresponds to TRBD1 (6 bases). CDR1 is SEHNR and CDR2 is FQNEAQ in the germline V gene (reference sequence). V was clipped by 7 bases and J by 1 base, with 19 bases between them. The CDR3 has 17 residues. CDR3 bases: TGTGCCAGCACCCCTGAGGGTCCGGGACAGAACACCGGGGAGCTGTTTTTT. Translation: CASTPEGPGQNTGELFF.

This clonotype was recorded at least ten times. This chain connects TRBV20-1 to TRBJ2-7; D call uncertain. Germline V gives CDR1 DFQATT, CDR2 SNEGSKA (reference sequence). V lost 3 bases, J lost 2 bases, and 8 bases lay in between. The CDR3 is made up of 12 amino acids. CDR3 nucleotides: TGCAGTGCTAGCAGCATGCCCTACGAGCAGTACTTC. Its protein product is CSASSMPYEQYF.

The CDR3 DNA reads TGTGCCAGCAAGCGGGGTGGATCGATTGGGAACACTGAAGCTTTCTTT. It translates to CASKRGGSIGNTEAFF. This rearrangement joins TRBV12-3 or TRBV12-4 to TRBJ1-1; no reliable D call. Between the trimmed V and J ends, which lost 7 bases and 1 base, there was a span of 19 bases. The CDR3 is made up of 16 amino acids.

This clonotype was seen a few times. The rearrangement links TRBV20-1 to TRBJ1-6; 10 bases map to TRBD1. CDR3 length: 15 residues. The V gene's germline CDR1 is DFQATT and CDR2 SNEGSKA (reference sequence). The V gene end was trimmed by 0 bases and the J gene end by 5 bases; junction bases not matched to a gene: 1. The CDR3 spells CSARDGTGDNSPLHF. CDR3 DNA: TGCAGTGCTAGAGATGGGACAGGGGATAATTCACCCCTCCACTTT.

The V and J genes are TRBV5-1 and TRBJ2-5; D remains ambiguous. V gave up 1 base and J gave up 2 bases, with 9 bases separating them. The germline V gene encodes CDR1 SGHRS and CDR2 YFSETQ. This CDR3 contains 14 residues. In DNA, the CDR3 is TGCGCCAGCAGCTTGATAGGCAGTCAAGAGACCCAGTACTTC. Its protein is CASSLIGSQETQYF.

The count of this clonotype is one. A much larger clone sits a single nucleotide away, making a read error possible. The J gene is TRBJ1-2, the V gene TRBV6-9; D is ambiguous. CDR1 is MNHGY and CDR2 is SVAAGI in the germline V gene. This CDR3 contains 13 residues. V lost 3 bases, J lost 5 bases, and 10 bases lay in between. As DNA, the CDR3 is TGTGCCAGCAGTTACGACAAGAGGTATGGCTACACCTTC. Amino acids: CASSYDKRYGYTF.

About this clonotype itself: A read error is possible here, since a much larger clone lies one base away. V gene TRBV3-1 combines with J gene TRBJ2-2, with 12 bases identical to TRBD2. The V gene's germline CDR1 is LGHDT and CDR2 YNNKEL (reference sequence). CDR3 length: 17 residues. This CDR3 is CASSLGLAGQNTGKLFF. The DNA for the CDR3 is TGTGCCAGCAGCCTAGGACTAGCGGGACAAAACACCGGGAAGCTGTTTTTT. Drawing the rest from reference TRBV3-1 and TRBJ2-2, the complete variable domain is DTAVSQTPKYLVTQMGNDKSIKCEQNLGHDTMYWYKQDSKKFLKIMFSYNNKELIINETVPNRFSPKSPDKAHLNLHINSLELGDSAVYFCASSLGLAGQNTGKLFFGEGSRLTVL.

The gene calls are TRBV6-5 and TRBJ1-5; D is unclear. The CDR3 is 12 amino acids. Germline V gives CDR1 MNHEY, CDR2 SVGAGI. The germline V and J ends were trimmed by 3 bases and 2 bases, with 2 bases remaining between them. CDR3 nucleotide sequence: TGTGCCAGCAGTTATCGCAATCAGCCCCAGCATTTT. Translating gives CASSYRNQPQHF.

A note on this clonotype: An end of the junction differs from the germline gene, which may be a read error. CDR3 amino acids: CASSLVGQEETQYF. The CDR3 coding sequence is TGTGCTAGCAGCCTGGTGGGACAGGAAGAGACCCAGTACTTC. The rearrangement links TRBV7-7 to TRBJ2-5; 8 bases line up with TRBD1. Germline CDR1 reads SSHAT; CDR2 reads FNYEAQ (reference sequence). This CDR3 contains 14 residues. The whole variable domain, filled in from reference TRBV7-7 and TRBJ2-5, reads GAGVSQSPRYKVTKRGQDVTLRCDPISSHATLYWYQQALGQGPEFLTYFNYEAQPDKSGLPSDRFSAERPEGSISTLTIQRTEQRDSAMYRCASSLVGQEETQYFGPGTRLLVL.

This rearrangement joins TRBV10-3 to TRBJ2-3; TRBD2 matches at 7 bases. Germline CDR1 and CDR2: ENHRY and SYGVKD. The CDR3 runs 16 residues. With V trimmed by 6 bases and J by 4 bases, 13 bases remained unmatched. The CDR3 DNA reads TGTGCCATCAGCGGAAAGGTAGCGGGTTATGCAGATACGCAGTATTTT. It codes for CAISGKVAGYADTQYF.

There are a few counts of this clonotype. V gene TRBV18 combines with J gene TRBJ1-1; tentative D call: TRBD1 (5 bases). With 6 bases removed from V and 4 bases from J, the gap between germline ends came to 18 bases. The CDR3 contains 15 residues. CDR1 is KGHSH, CDR2 LQKENI, per germline. The CDR3 DNA is TGTGCCAGCTCGGAGCTGGAAGGGGTCGGCACTGAAGCTTTCTTT. Amino acid sequence: CASSELEGVGTEAFF. The entire variable domain, with the rest obtained from reference TRBV18 and TRBJ1-1, is as follows: NAGVMQNPRHLVRRRGQEARLRCSPMKGHSHVYWYRQLPEEGLKFMVYLQKENIIDESGMPKERFSAEFPKEGPSILRIQQVVRGDSAAYFCASSELEGVGTEAFFGQGTRLTVV.

The chain joins TRBV7-9 to TRBJ2-7, with 7 bases fitting TRBD2. CDR1 and CDR2 from the germline V gene are SEHNR and FQNEAQ (reference sequence). The CDR3 runs to 14 residues. V trimming: 5 bases; J trimming: 5 bases; junction bases outside the gene matches: 9. In DNA, the CDR3 is TGTGCCAGCAGCCCATCGGGGAGGGCGGACGAGCAGTACTTC. Encoded protein: CASSPSGRADEQYF.

The chain combines TRBV7-3 with TRBJ1-2; TRBD1 matches at 7 bases. V dropped 3 bases and J dropped 8; count of bases not matched to a gene: 6. Germline V gene sequence: CDR1 SGHTA, CDR2 FQGTGA. The CDR3 is 13 amino acids. The CDR3 region has the DNA TGTGCCAGCAGCTTCAGACAGGGCCGGGGCTACACCTTC. It is translated as CASSFRQGRGYTF.

The chain carries TRBV2 and TRBJ1-1, with 9 bases that match TRBD1. V gave up 3 bases and J gave up 2 bases; unmatched junction bases: 10. The length of the CDR3 is 17 residues. Germline V lookup: CDR1 SNHLY, CDR2 FYNNEI. The CDR3 spells CASSDTGRTGVNTEAFF. In nucleotides, the CDR3 is TGTGCCAGCAGTGATACCGGTAGGACAGGGGTTAACACTGAAGCTTTCTTT.

The chain employs TRBV19 and TRBJ2-7, with D possibly being TRBD1 (6 bases). Between the trimmed V and J ends, which lost 5 bases and 3 bases, there was a span of 14 bases. Per the germline V gene, CDR1 is LNHDA and CDR2 is SQIVND (reference sequence). This CDR3 contains 14 residues. CDR3 region: CASSPRHRVYEQYF. In nucleotides, the CDR3 is TGTGCCAGTAGTCCCCGTCACAGGGTCTACGAGCAGTACTTC.

This clonotype appeared many times. The rearrangement links TRBV28 to TRBJ2-7; TRBD1 or TRBD2 may be the D gene (5 bases each). This CDR3 comprises 15 residues. V gave up 4 bases and J gave up 2 bases, with 15 bases separating them. Looked up from germline, CDR1 is MDHEN and CDR2 is SYDVKM. The CDR3 DNA reads as TGTGCCAGCAGTTCTCCCGGGACCGTCCCCTACGAGCAGTACTTC. Translating gives CASSSPGTVPYEQYF.

This clonotype was detected ten times or more. The chain recombines TRBV11-2 with TRBJ1-2; possibly TRBD1 for D (5 bases). The CDR3 spans 15 residues. Germline V CDR1 and CDR2: SGHAT, FQNNGV. V lost 1 base and J 3 bases, leaving 12 bases between the germline ends. In DNA form, the CDR3 reads TGTGCCAGCAGCTTAGGACAGCTTACTGACTATGGCTACACCTTC. Protein: CASSLGQLTDYGYTF.

The V and J genes are TRBV20-1 and TRBJ2-1; 9 bases fit TRBD2. Germline V gene data show CDR1 as DFQATT and CDR2 as SNEGSKA (reference sequence). V dropped 7 bases and J dropped 13; count of bases not matched to a gene: 14. The CDR3 has 13 residues. CDR3 protein: CSVPTSGALLQFF. In DNA form, the CDR3 reads TGCAGTGTACCGACTAGCGGAGCCCTACTCCAGTTCTTC.

This clonotype was observed many times. The gene calls are TRBV10-1 and TRBJ2-7; D is unclear. The germline V gene has CDR1 WNHNN and CDR2 SYGVQD (reference sequence). V lost 0 bases to trimming and J lost 4 bases, with 10 bases between them. This CDR3 has 14 amino acids. The CDR3 sequence: CASSESGKNYEQYF. For the CDR3, the DNA is TGCGCCAGCAGTGAGTCCGGCAAAAATTACGAGCAGTACTTC.